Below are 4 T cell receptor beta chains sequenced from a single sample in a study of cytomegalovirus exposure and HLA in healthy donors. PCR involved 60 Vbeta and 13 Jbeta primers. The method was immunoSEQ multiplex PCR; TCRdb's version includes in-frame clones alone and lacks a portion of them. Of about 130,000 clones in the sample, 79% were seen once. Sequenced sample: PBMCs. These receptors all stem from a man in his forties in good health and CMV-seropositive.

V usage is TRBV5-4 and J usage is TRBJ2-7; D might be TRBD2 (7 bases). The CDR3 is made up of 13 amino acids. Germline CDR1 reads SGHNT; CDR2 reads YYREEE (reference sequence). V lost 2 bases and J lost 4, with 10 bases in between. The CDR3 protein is CASSFAGAYEQYF. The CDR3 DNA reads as TGTGCCAGCAGCTTCGCGGGGGCATACGAGCAGTACTTC. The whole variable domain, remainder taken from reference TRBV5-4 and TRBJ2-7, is ETGVTQSPTHLIKTRGQQVTLRCSSQSGHNTVSWYQQALGQGPQFIFQYYREEENGRGNFPPRFSGLQFPNYSSELNVNALELDDSALYLCASSFAGAYEQYFGPGTRLTVT.

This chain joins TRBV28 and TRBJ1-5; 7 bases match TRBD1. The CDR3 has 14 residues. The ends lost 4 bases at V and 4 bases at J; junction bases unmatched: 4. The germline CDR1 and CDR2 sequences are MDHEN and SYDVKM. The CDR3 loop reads CASSSQGVNQPQHF. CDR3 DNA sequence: TGTGCCAGCAGTTCTCAGGGGGTAAATCAGCCCCAGCATTTT.

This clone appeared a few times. CDR3 coding DNA: TGTGCCGTCCGCAAAGGAGCCTCTGGGGCCAACGTCCTGACTTTC. Translating it yields CAVRKGASGANVLTF. The V and J genes are TRBV28 and TRBJ2-6; unclear D gene. V was trimmed by 11 bases and J by 0 bases, leaving 14 bases between them. This CDR3 has 15 residues. Germline values: CDR1 MDHEN, CDR2 SYDVKM.

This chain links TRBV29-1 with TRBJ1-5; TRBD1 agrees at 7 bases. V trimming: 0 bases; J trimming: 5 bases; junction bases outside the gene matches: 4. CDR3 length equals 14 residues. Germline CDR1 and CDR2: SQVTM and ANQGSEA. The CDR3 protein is CSVEDHRGHQPQHF. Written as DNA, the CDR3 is TGCAGCGTTGAAGATCACAGGGGTCATCAGCCCCAGCATTTT.